This TCR beta chain was identified in a study of cytomegalovirus exposure and HLA in healthy donors. This clone was counted a few times. Its antigen is not identified. V was trimmed by 8 bases and J by 6 bases, leaving 16 bases between them. Per the germline V gene, CDR1 is MGHDK and CDR2 is SYGVNS. This CDR3 region has 14 residues. The PCR had 60 Vbeta and 13 Jbeta primers. The repertoire was sequenced with immunoSEQ multiplex PCR; TCRdb's copy has only in-frame clones and lacks some. Among 150,000 or so clones, over 60% were seen once, and the ten largest hold more than 1.3%. When sampled, the donors appeared nominally healthy, though they likely had unrecorded immune exposures. Points from the study as a whole: HLA restriction was apparent for most CMV-associated TCR beta chains in a later analysis. Among TCR beta chains, those listed as cytomegalovirus-associated numbered about 160.

The rearrangement links TRBV25-1 to TRBJ2-2; the D gene is possibly TRBD2 (5 bases). The receptor was isolated from a girl between 5 and 17 years old in good health and CMV-seronegative. Material for sequencing was PBMCs. The CDR3 DNA follows: TGTGCCAGCTCGGCGGCGGGCCTGGCCGGGGAGCTGTTTTTT. Translation gives CASSAAGLAGELFF.